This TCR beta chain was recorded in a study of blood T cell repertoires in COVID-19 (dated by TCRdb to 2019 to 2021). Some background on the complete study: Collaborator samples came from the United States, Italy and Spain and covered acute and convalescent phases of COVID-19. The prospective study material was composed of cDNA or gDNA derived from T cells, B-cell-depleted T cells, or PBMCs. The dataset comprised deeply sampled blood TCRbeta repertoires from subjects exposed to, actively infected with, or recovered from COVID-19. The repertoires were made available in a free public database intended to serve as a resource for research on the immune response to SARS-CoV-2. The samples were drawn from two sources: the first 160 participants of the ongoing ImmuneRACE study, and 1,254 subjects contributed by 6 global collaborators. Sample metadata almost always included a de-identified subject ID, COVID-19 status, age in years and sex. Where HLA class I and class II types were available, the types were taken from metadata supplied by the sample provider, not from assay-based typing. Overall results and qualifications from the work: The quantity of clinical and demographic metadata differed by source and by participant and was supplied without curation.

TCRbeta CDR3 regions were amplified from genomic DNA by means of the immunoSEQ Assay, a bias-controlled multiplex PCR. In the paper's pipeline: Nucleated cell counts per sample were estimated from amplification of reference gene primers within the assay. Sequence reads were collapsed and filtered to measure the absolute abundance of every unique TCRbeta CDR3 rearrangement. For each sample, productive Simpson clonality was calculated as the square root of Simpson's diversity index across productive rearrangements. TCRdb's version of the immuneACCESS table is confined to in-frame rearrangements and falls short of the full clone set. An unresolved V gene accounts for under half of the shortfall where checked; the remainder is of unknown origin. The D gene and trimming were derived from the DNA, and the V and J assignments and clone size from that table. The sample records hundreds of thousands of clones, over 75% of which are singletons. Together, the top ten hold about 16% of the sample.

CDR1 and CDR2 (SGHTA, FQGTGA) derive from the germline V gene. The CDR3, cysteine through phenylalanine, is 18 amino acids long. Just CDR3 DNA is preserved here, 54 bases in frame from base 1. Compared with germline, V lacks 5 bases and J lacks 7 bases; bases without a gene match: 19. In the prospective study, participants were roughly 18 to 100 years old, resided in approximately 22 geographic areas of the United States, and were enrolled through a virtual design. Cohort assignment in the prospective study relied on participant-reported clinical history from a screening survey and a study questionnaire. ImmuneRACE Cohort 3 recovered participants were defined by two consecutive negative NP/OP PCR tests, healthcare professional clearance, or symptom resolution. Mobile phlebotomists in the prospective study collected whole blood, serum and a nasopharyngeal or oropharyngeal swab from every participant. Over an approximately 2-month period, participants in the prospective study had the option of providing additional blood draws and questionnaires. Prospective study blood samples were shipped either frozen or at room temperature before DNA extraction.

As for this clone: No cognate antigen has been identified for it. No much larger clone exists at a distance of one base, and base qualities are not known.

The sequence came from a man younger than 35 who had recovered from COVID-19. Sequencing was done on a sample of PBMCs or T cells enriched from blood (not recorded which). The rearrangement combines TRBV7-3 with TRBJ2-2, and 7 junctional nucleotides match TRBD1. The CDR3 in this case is CASSPKGEKTGAGGELFF. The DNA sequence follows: TGTGCCAGCAGCCCCAAGGGGGAGAAAACAGGGGCGGGCGGGGAGCTGTTTTTT.